This paragraph reports one T cell receptor (beta chain). This sample is part of a study of blood T cell repertoires in COVID-19. Study-level background: The United States, Italy and Spain supplied acute and convalescent COVID-19 samples.

Germline V gene lookup returns CDR1 LNHDA and CDR2 SQIVND (reference sequence). V shed 0 bases and J 7 bases; nucleotides not matched to a gene: 7. The CDR3 runs to 16 residues. Measured with immunoSEQ multiplex PCR; TCRdb has only the in-frame clones, and not every one. The sample records 170,000 or so clones, about 86% being singletons. Specimen: peripheral blood. The chain uses TRBV19 and TRBJ2-1; 9 nucleotides align to TRBD2. The TCR originated in a man between 45 and 60 years old with active or convalescent COVID-19. The CDR3 region has the DNA TGTGCCAGTAGTATAGATGGTCTAGCGGGAATGAATGAGCAGTTCTTC. This sequence encodes CASSIDGLAGMNEQFF.